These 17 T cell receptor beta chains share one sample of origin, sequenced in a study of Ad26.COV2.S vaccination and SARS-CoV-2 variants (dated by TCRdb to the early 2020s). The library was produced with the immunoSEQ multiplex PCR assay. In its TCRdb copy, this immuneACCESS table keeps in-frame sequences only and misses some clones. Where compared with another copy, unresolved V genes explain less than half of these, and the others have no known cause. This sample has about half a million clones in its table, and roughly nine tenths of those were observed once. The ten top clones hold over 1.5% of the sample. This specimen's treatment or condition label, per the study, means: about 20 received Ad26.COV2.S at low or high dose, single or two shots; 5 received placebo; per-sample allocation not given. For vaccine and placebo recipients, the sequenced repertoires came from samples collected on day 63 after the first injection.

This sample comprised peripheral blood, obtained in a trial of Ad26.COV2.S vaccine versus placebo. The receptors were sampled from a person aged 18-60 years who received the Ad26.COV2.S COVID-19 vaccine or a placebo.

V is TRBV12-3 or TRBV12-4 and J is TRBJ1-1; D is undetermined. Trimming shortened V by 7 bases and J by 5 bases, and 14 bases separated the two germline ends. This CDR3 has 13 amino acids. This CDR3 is CASTVQDRTEAFF. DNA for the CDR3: TGTGCCAGCACGGTCCAGGATCGAACTGAAGCTTTCTTT.

CDR3 amino acids: CASSLALGAQETQYF. The CDR3 DNA is TGTGCCAGCAGCCTGGCTTTGGGTGCGCAAGAGACCCAGTACTTC. V usage is TRBV9 and J usage is TRBJ2-5, with no clear D. V was trimmed by 4 bases and J by 2 bases, leaving 15 bases between them. Germline V gives CDR1 SGDLS, CDR2 YYNGEE. The CDR3 spans 15 residues.

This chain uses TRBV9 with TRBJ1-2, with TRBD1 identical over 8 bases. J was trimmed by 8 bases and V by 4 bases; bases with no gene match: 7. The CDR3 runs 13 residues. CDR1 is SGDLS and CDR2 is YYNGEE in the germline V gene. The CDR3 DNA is TGTGCCAGCAGCCCGTTACAGGGGGACGGCTACACCTTC. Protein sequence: CASSPLQGDGYTF.

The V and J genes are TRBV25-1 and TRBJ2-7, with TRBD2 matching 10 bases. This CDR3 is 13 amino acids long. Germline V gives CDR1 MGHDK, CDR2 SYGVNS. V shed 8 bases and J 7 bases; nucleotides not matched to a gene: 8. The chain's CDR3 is CASGLAGGGEQYF. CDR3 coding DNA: TGTGCCAGCGGATTAGCGGGAGGAGGGGAGCAGTACTTC.

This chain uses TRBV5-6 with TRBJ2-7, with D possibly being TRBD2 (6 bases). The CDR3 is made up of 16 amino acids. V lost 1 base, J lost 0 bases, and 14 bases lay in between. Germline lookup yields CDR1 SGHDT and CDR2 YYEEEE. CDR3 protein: CASSLIGTPSSYEQYF. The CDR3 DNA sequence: TGTGCCAGCAGCTTGATCGGGACTCCTAGCTCCTACGAGCAGTACTTC.

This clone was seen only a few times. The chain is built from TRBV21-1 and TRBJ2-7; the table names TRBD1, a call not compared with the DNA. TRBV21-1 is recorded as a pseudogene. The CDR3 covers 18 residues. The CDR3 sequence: CASLKEGSGQGSSYEQYF. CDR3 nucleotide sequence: TGTGCCAGCTTAAAGGAGGGTTCGGGACAGGGTAGCTCCTACGAGCAGTACTTC.

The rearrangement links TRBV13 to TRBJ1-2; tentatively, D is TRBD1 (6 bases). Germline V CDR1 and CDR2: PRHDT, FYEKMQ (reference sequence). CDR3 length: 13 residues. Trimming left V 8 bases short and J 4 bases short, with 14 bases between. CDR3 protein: CASSNRESYGYTF. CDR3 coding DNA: TGTGCCAGCTCCAACAGGGAATCCTATGGCTACACCTTC. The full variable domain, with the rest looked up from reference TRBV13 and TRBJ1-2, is AAGVIQSPRHLIKEKRETATLKCYPIPRHDTVYWYQQGPGQDPQFLISFYEKMQSDKGSIPDRFSAQQFSDYHSELNMSSLELGDSALYFCASSNRESYGYTFGSGTRLTVV.

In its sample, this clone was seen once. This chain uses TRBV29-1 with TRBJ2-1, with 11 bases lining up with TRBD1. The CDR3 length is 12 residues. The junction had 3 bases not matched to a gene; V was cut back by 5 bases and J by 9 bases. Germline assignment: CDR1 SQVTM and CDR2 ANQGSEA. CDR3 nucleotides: TGCAGCGTTCGGACAGGGGGCGGTGAGCAGTTCTTC. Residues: CSVRTGGGEQFF.

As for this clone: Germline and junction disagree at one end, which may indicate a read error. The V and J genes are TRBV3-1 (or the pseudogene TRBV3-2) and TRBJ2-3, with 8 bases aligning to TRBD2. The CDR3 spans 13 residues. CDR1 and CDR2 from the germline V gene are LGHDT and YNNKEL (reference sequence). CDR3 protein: CASIRSREGLTNF. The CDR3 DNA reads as TGTGCCAGCATCAGAAGTCGGGAGGGCCTAACGAATTTT.

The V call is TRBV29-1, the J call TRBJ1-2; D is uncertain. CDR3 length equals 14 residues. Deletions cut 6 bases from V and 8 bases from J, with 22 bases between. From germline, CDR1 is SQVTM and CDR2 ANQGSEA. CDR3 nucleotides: TGCAGCGTGGAGAGGACCTTACTCCCTCGGGGCTACACCTTC. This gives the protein CSVERTLLPRGYTF. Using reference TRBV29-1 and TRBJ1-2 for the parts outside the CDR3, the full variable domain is SAVISQKPSRDICQRGTSLTIQCQVDSQVTMMFWYRQQPGQSLTLIATANQGSEATYESGFVIDKFPISRPNLTFSTLTVSNMSPEDSSIYLCSVERTLLPRGYTFGSGTRLTVV.

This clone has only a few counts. CDR3 nucleotides: TGTGCCAGCAGGAAGACAGGGGTAAGCAATCAGCCCCAGCATTTT. Encoded protein: CASRKTGVSNQPQHF. The chain employs TRBV2 and TRBJ1-5; 8 bases match TRBD1. The trim removed 6 bases at V and 1 base at J, leaving 5 bases unmatched. The CDR3 length is 15 residues. CDR1 is SNHLY and CDR2 is FYNNEI in the germline V gene.

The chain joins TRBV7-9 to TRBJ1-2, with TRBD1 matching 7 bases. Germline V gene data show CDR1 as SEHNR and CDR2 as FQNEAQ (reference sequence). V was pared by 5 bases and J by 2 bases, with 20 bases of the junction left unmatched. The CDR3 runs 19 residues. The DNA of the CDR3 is TGTGCCAGCAGCCCTACCGTGCCGGGACAGCAACAACCCAACTATGGCTACACCTTC. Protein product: CASSPTVPGQQQPNYGYTF.

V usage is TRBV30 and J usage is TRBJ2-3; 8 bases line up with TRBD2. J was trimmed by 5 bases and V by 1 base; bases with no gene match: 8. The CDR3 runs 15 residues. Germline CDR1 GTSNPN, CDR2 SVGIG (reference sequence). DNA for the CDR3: TGTGCCTGGAGTGCCCTCGGGGGGGGAGGAGATACGCAGTATTTT. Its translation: CAWSALGGGGDTQYF.

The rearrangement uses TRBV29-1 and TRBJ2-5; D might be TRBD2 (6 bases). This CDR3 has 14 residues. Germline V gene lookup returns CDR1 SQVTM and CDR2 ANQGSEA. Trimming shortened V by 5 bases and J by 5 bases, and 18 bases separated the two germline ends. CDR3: CSVTNGRTGETQYF. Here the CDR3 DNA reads TGCAGCGTTACGAATGGGAGGACCGGCGAGACCCAGTACTTC.

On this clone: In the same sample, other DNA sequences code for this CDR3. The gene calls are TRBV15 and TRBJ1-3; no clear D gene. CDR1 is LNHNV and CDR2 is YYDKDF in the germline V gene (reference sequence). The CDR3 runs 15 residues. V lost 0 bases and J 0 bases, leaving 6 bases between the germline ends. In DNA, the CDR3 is TGTGCCACCAGCAGAGATCGGGGCTCTGGAAACACCATATATTTT. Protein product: CATSRDRGSGNTIYF.

The DNA of the CDR3 is TGTGCCAGCAGCTTATTTATCCCGACAGGGGGGGGCCAAGAGACCCAGTACTTC. This gives the protein CASSLFIPTGGGQETQYF. This chain connects TRBV7-2 to TRBJ2-5, with 9 positions matching TRBD1. This CDR3 region has 18 residues. The germline gives CDR1 SGHTA, CDR2 FQGNSA. The J segment lost 1 base and the V segment lost 2 bases, leaving 11 bases of the junction unmatched.

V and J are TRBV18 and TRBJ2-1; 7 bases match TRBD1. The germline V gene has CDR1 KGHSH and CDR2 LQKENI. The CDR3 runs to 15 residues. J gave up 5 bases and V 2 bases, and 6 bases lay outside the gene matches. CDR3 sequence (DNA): TGTGCCAGCTCACCAAAACAGGGGTCCAACAATGAGCAGTTCTTC. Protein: CASSPKQGSNNEQFF.